The sequence of this T cell receptor beta chain was determined in a study of T cell responses to AZD1222 COVID-19 vaccine (dated by TCRdb to the early 2020s). The study in broad terms: AZD1222 recipients with second doses at about 4 weeks or about 12 weeks were pooled, because spike-specific TCR depth and breadth did not differ between schedules. TCR sequencing covered some 240 trial participants: 200 to 220 given two doses of AZD1222 and some 25 given two doses of MenACWY control vaccine. Trial participants were enrolled by age into 18-55, 56-69 and 70-plus year subgroups, with around 150, 28 and 57 TCR-sequenced participants respectively. Points the paper makes about the study in general: Conclusions about previously exposed vaccinees are limited, since just five or six AZD1222 recipients were seropositive for SARS-CoV-2 at baseline. The whole spike protein was spanned by vaccine-associated CD4 TCRs, and dominant responses were seen in regions 160-218 and 743-854. Because no day 14 peak-response samples were available, the repertoires could be characterized only after the peak T cell response. In the small 56-69-year group, the increase in depth fell short of significance, most likely because of low power. Participants were mostly white British and included more females than males, and it was suggested by the authors that clonal diversity may have been underestimated. Reportedly, close to half of the unique spike-specific TCRs recognized epitopes lying outside the regions that are mutated in the B.1.351 and B.1.1.7 variants. Spike-specific TCR breadth and depth rose significantly after two AZD1222 doses compared with day 0 and with MenACWY recipients.

For this clone: The antigen it binds to is not known. Per-nucleotide qualities are absent, and no much larger clonotype sits a single base away.

The germline V end is reduced by 7 bases and the J end by 7 bases; junction bases left unmatched: 10. Its CDR3 holds 14 amino acids, cysteine through phenylalanine. Only the CDR3 DNA stays, 42 bases, in frame from base 1. From the germline V gene (reference sequence), CDR1 is LNHDA and CDR2 is SQIVND. The CDR3 regions of human TCRbeta chains were analyzed by immunosequencing. In the original analysis: TCRs in the repertoires were matched against a reference library of SARS-CoV-2-specific TCRs that had been generated with the MIRA antigen-specificity platform. Breadth was defined as the fraction of unique TCRs that were SARS-CoV-2-associated, and depth was defined as the fraction of total T cells that were SARS-CoV-2-associated. Using the MIRA data, each spike-specific TCR was assigned both to the spike region to which the TCR was reactive and to a CD4 or CD8 class. Log10-transformed breadth and depth values were compared by one-way ANOVA with Sidak's multiple comparisons tests. TCRdb carries this immuneACCESS record with in-frame sequences only. Its versions omit some clonotypes, under half of them owing to an unresolved V gene in the studies checked, with the rest unexplained. V and J calls and clone size are copied from that table; D and trimming were computed from the DNA. The sample table lists roughly 100,000 clones, roughly nine tenths of them with a count of one. The ten largest clonotypes hold about 3.9% of the sample.

The sample's time point label, decoded: baseline before first vaccination. Vaccinee samples came from UK trials COV001 and COV002, including a single-blind randomized controlled phase 2/3 trial of AZD1222 (ChAdOx1 nCoV-19) in healthy adults. For TCRbeta chain sequencing, PBMC samples were collected from trial participants at day 0 and at day 28 after the second dose. The receptor's source is an adult in good health. Sequencing used peripheral blood, obtained on day 0 of AZD1222 vaccination. This sequence uses TRBV19 and TRBJ1-5, with 7 junctional bases fitting TRBD1. The sequenced DNA is TGTGCCAGTATCGGCCCCAGGGGGTCGCAGCCCCAGCATTTT. Translated, it gives CASIGPRGSQPQHF.